The source of this TCR beta chain is a study of T cells in Graves' hyperthyroidism and ophthalmopathy. V was clipped by 5 bases and J by 4 bases; unmatched bases: 10. The CDR3 has 15 residues. CDR1 and CDR2 (germline): SGHAT, FQNNGV. What was amplified from RNA transcripts were TCR beta CDR3 regions. During a first-round RT-PCR of the TCR CDR3, the HTBI primer set was used. TCRdb called the multiplex PCR reads again in MiXCR, with one record for every CDR3 protein. The sample yields 300,000 to 400,000 distinct CDR3 sequences, about 14% seen once. Uncontrolled infection, other autoimmune disease, pregnancy or lactation barred patients from enrollment. This clonotype appeared many times.

The material sequenced was blood. The TCR was taken from a woman aged 25 to 39 with Graves' ophthalmopathy. The V gene is TRBV11-2, the J gene TRBJ2-5; 7 positions agree with TRBD1. CDR3 region: CASSTPGGQRETQYF. The CDR3 region has the DNA TGTGCCAGCAGCACCCCAGGGGGTCAGAGAGAGACCCAGTACTTC.